This passage covers 25 T cell receptor beta chains from one sample sequenced in a study of blood T cell repertoires in COVID-19. TCRdb's copy holds only in-frame clones and misses some; the assay was immunoSEQ multiplex PCR. The sample holds about 310,000 clones, about nine tenths seen once. Material: PBMCs or T cells enriched from blood (not recorded which). These receptor sequences come from a man between 60 and 70 years old who had recovered from COVID-19.

This sequence joins TRBV15 and TRBJ1-2, with D perhaps TRBD1 (5 bases). The V and J ends lost 1 base and 2 bases respectively, with 11 bases between them. Per germline, CDR1 LNHNV and CDR2 YYDKDF (reference sequence). The CDR3 consists of 15 residues. CDR3 nucleotides: TGTGCCACCAGCAGAGCTCAGGGTACCAACTATGGCTACACCTTC. It translates to CATSRAQGTNYGYTF. Full variable domain (remainder filled in from reference TRBV15 and TRBJ1-2): DAMVIQNPRYQVTQFGKPVTLSCSQTLNHNVMYWYQQKSSQAPKLLFHYYDKDFNNEADTPDNFQSRRPNTSFCFLDIRSPGLGDTAMYLCATSRAQGTNYGYTFGSGTRLTVV.

This rearrangement joins TRBV28 to TRBJ2-7; 7 bases align to TRBD2. Losses at the gene ends were 6 bases for V and 0 bases for J; bases not matched to a gene: 5. CDR1 is MDHEN, CDR2 SYDVKM, per germline. This CDR3 is 14 amino acids long. CDR3 coding DNA: TGTGCCAGCAGCCCGGGAGGCAGCTCCTACGAGCAGTACTTC. It specifies CASSPGGSSYEQYF. Using reference TRBV28 and TRBJ2-7 for the parts outside the CDR3, the full variable domain is DVKVTQSSRYLVKRTGEKVFLECVQDMDHENMFWYRQDPGLGLRLIYFSYDVKMKEKGDIPEGYSVSREKKERFSLILESASTNQTSMYLCASSPGGSSYEQYFGPGTRLTVT.

The V and J genes are TRBV24-1 and TRBJ1-2; 7 bases line up with TRBD1. CDR1 KGHDR and CDR2 SFDVKD come from the germline V gene. The junction had 8 bases not matched to a gene; V was cut back by 4 bases and J by 4 bases. The CDR3 consists of 15 residues. CDR3 protein: CATSDTTGSGYGYTF. CDR3 sequence (DNA): TGTGCCACCAGTGACACGACAGGGTCCGGCTATGGCTACACCTTC.

This clone appeared a single time. For the CDR3, the DNA is TGTGCCAGCAGTGAAGGAGACACAGATACGCAGTATTTT. It specifies CASSEGDTDTQYF. V gene TRBV6-4 combines with J gene TRBJ2-3; D gene uncertain. This CDR3 spans 13 amino acids. Trimming took off 3 bases at V and 2 bases at J, with 6 bases between the two ends. The germline CDR1 and CDR2 sequences are MRHNA and SNTAGT.

This rearrangement joins TRBV18 to TRBJ2-2; 7 bases agree with TRBD1. Germline CDR1 and CDR2: KGHSH and LQKENI. After removal of 3 bases from V and 0 bases from J, the junction contained 1 base not matched to a gene. The CDR3 length is 15 residues. Here the CDR3 DNA reads TGTGCCAGCTCACCGGGACAGACGAACACCGGGGAGCTGTTTTTT. Residues: CASSPGQTNTGELFF.

The chain couples TRBV18 to TRBJ1-5; 7 positions agree with TRBD1. Unmatched junction bases numbered 9, after V lost 4 bases and J lost 6 bases. In germline, CDR1 is KGHSH, CDR2 LQKENI. The CDR3 is made up of 15 amino acids. The CDR3 bases are TGTGCCAGCTCACTCAGGACAGGACCCGGTCAGCCCCAGCATTTT. Protein: CASSLRTGPGQPQHF.

The chain employs TRBV9 and TRBJ2-3, with a tentative D call TRBD1 (5 bases). Per germline, CDR1 SGDLS and CDR2 YYNGEE. V gave up 0 bases and J gave up 6 bases, with 14 bases separating them. The CDR3 is 15 amino acids. For the CDR3, the DNA is TGTGCCAGCAGCGTAGAGGGGTCCATTAGGGATACGCAGTATTTT. Protein sequence: CASSVEGSIRDTQYF.

With regard to this clone: The same CDR3 also results from other DNA sequences found in this sample. The CDR3 nucleotides are TGTGCCAGCAGGCGGCCTGCAAACACCGGGGAGCTGTTTTTT. This gives the protein CASRRPANTGELFF. The genes are TRBV27 and TRBJ2-2, with unresolved D. Trimming removed 6 bases from V and 2 bases from J, with 10 bases in between. CDR1 is MNHEY and CDR2 is SMNVEV in the germline V gene (reference sequence). The CDR3 consists of 14 residues.

The chain has TRBV4-1 and TRBJ1-1; D is undetermined. Between the trimmed V and J ends, which lost 0 bases and 7 bases, there was a span of 15 bases. CDR3 size: 15 residues. Per germline, CDR1 MGHRA and CDR2 YSYEKL. The CDR3 sequence: CASSQDQSRLREAFF. In DNA, the CDR3 is TGCGCCAGCAGCCAAGATCAGTCGAGGTTACGTGAAGCTTTCTTT.

The V and J genes are TRBV2 and TRBJ2-7, with unresolved D. V shed 4 bases and J shed 7 bases, with 14 bases lying between them. The CDR3 is 13 amino acids. Germline CDR1 is SNHLY and CDR2 is FYNNEI. The CDR3 protein is CASSVEKLREQYF. The CDR3 nucleotides are TGTGCCAGCAGTGTGGAGAAACTTAGGGAGCAGTACTTC.

The chain links TRBV7-9 to TRBJ2-1, with D possibly matching TRBD1 (6 bases). The CDR3 runs to 15 residues. CDR1 and CDR2 (germline): SEHNR, FQNEAQ (reference sequence). Trimming stripped 6 bases from V and 3 bases from J, with 15 bases between. The CDR3 region has the DNA TGTGCCAGCAGACCACAGGGCACCCACTACAATGAGCAGTTCTTC. Residues: CASRPQGTHYNEQFF.

This clone was seen only once. V usage is TRBV24-1 and J usage is TRBJ2-3; TRBD1 aligns across 11 bases. CDR1 KGHDR and CDR2 SFDVKD come from the germline V gene. The CDR3 consists of 18 residues. V trimming: 1 base; J trimming: 0 bases; junction bases outside the gene matches: 5. CDR3 in DNA: TGTGCCACCAGTGATTTTACCGGGACAGGGGGGAGCACAGATACGCAGTATTTT. Translated, it gives CATSDFTGTGGSTDTQYF.

The V gene is TRBV19, the J gene TRBJ1-5, with D possibly TRBD1 on 5 matching bases. Germline V gene sequence: CDR1 LNHDA, CDR2 SQIVND (reference sequence). V dropped 3 bases and J dropped 5 bases, with 8 bases sitting between them. CDR3 size: 13 residues. This chain's CDR3 is CASSMSRDQPQHF. CDR3 DNA: TGTGCCAGTAGTATGTCCAGGGATCAGCCCCAGCATTTT.

A single count supports this clone. One base away lies a much larger clone, so this may be a sequencing read error. This chain connects TRBV27 to TRBJ1-1; 7 nucleotides line up with TRBD1. The J segment lost 6 bases and the V segment lost 2 bases, leaving 0 bases of the junction unmatched. Germline loops: CDR1 MNHEY, CDR2 SMNVEV (reference sequence). CDR3 length: 12 amino acids. The CDR3 sequence is CASSLQGAEAFF. The CDR3 nucleotides are TGTGCCAGCAGTTTACAGGGGGCTGAAGCTTTCTTT.

This clone was recorded a few times. This rearrangement joins TRBV5-1 to TRBJ1-1; 7 bases agree with TRBD1. The CDR3 length is 15 residues. With 2 bases clipped from V and 4 bases from J, the junction kept 8 bases outside the gene matches. The germline CDR1 and CDR2 sequences are SGHRS and YFSETQ. The CDR3 sequence: CASSFLGQDITEAFF. The CDR3, as DNA: TGCGCCAGCAGCTTCCTCGGACAGGACATCACTGAAGCTTTCTTT.

V and J are TRBV5-4 and TRBJ1-1; TRBD1 is a possible D gene (5 bases). There are 16 residues in the CDR3. Germline loops: CDR1 SGHNT, CDR2 YYREEE (reference sequence). Trimming cost V 0 bases and J 0 bases, with 12 bases left between them. CDR3 nucleotides: TGTGCCAGCAGCTTGGAAGAGACAGACATGAACACTGAAGCTTTCTTT. Translated, it gives CASSLEETDMNTEAFF.

The V call is TRBV7-8, the J call TRBJ1-4; 9 nucleotides align to TRBD1. Germline trimming cut 5 bases from V and 7 bases from J; bases unmatched to any gene: 2. Germline V gene sequence: CDR1 SGHVS, CDR2 FQNEAQ. The CDR3 length is 13 residues. The CDR3 protein is CASSRDRVEKLFF. CDR3 nucleotide sequence: TGTGCCAGCAGCCGGGACAGGGTTGAAAAACTGTTTTTT.

This chain uses TRBV4-3 with TRBJ2-1, with TRBD1 matching 8 bases. This CDR3 contains 16 residues. Looked up from germline, CDR1 is LGHNA and CDR2 is YSLEER. The V and J ends lost 0 bases and 8 bases, in that order; junction bases with no gene match: 9. The DNA of the CDR3 is TGCGCCAGCAGCCAAGATCGCCAGGGGGCGCTTTATGAGCAGTTCTTC. Residues: CASSQDRQGALYEQFF.

The chain couples TRBV5-6 to TRBJ1-5, with no clear D. The CDR3 is 13 residues long. CDR1 SGHDT and CDR2 YYEEEE come from the germline V gene. V was pared by 1 base and J by 6 bases, with 8 bases between. The chain's CDR3 is CASSLSPGQPQHF. The CDR3 bases are TGTGCCAGCAGCTTGTCCCCCGGTCAGCCCCAGCATTTT.

Turning to this clone: Different DNA sequences within this sample yield the same CDR3. This sequence joins TRBV28 and TRBJ2-1, with 9 bases identical to TRBD1. With 5 bases clipped from V and 1 base from J, the junction kept 6 bases outside the gene matches. Looked up from germline, CDR1 is MDHEN and CDR2 is SYDVKM. The length of the CDR3 is 16 residues. In DNA form, the CDR3 reads TGTGCCAGCAGTCCCCCGGGACAGGGTTCCTACAATGAGCAGTTCTTC. The encoded protein is CASSPPGQGSYNEQFF.

The chain joins TRBV4-1 to TRBJ2-1; 8 bases line up with TRBD2. The V segment lost 4 bases and the J segment 8 bases; nucleotides outside the gene matches: 4. The germline V gene has CDR1 MGHRA and CDR2 YSYEKL. This CDR3 has 13 residues. CDR3: CASSPGLAYEQFF. The CDR3 DNA reads as TGCGCCAGCAGCCCTGGACTAGCTTATGAGCAGTTCTTC.

The chain joins TRBV27 to TRBJ2-7; 12 nucleotides line up with TRBD2. There are 16 residues in the CDR3. Germline CDR1 MNHEY, CDR2 SMNVEV (reference sequence). Trimming took 5 bases from V and 2 from J; bases not matched to a gene: 7. CDR3 sequence reads: CASSALAGGRTYEQYF. As DNA, the CDR3 is TGTGCCAGCAGTGCACTAGCGGGAGGTCGCACCTACGAGCAGTACTTC.

The chain joins TRBV27 to TRBJ1-2, with TRBD1 matching 9 bases. Germline CDR1 MNHEY, CDR2 SMNVEV (reference sequence). J gave up 3 bases and V 6 bases, and 2 bases lay outside the gene matches. The CDR3 extends over 13 amino acids. As DNA, the CDR3 is TGTGCCAGCAGGGGGACAGGGCACTATGGCTACACCTTC. This translates into CASRGTGHYGYTF.

This clone has just a few counts. V gene TRBV28 combines with J gene TRBJ1-2, with a tentative D call TRBD1 (5 bases). The V end was cut by 5 bases, the J end by 4 bases, with 20 bases between. Germline CDR1 reads MDHEN; CDR2 reads SYDVKM. The CDR3 sequence is 16 residues long. This chain's CDR3 is CASSTLAGGLGYGYTF. In DNA form, the CDR3 reads TGTGCCAGCAGTACCCTAGCGGGGGGTTTGGGCTATGGCTACACCTTC.

The V gene is TRBV28, the J gene TRBJ2-1; TRBD2 agrees at 8 bases. The V segment lost 5 bases and the J segment 8 bases; nucleotides outside the gene matches: 11. The CDR3 length is 15 residues. Germline V gene data show CDR1 as MDHEN and CDR2 as SYDVKM. CDR3 DNA: TGTGCCAGCAGTACGGGACTAGTTTTTAGGTATGAGCAGTTCTTC. Its translation: CASSTGLVFRYEQFF. The variable domain in full, with the rest retrieved from reference TRBV28 and TRBJ2-1, is DVKVTQSSRYLVKRTGEKVFLECVQDMDHENMFWYRQDPGLGLRLIYFSYDVKMKEKGDIPEGYSVSREKKERFSLILESASTNQTSMYLCASSTGLVFRYEQFFGPGTRLTVL.